This TCR beta chain is from a study of OX40 agonist ivuxolimab in advanced cancers. Only in-frame clones appear in the TCRdb table, and some are missing; sequencing was by immunoSEQ multiplex PCR. This table holds approximately 60,000 clones, roughly 90% found once. Unmatched junction bases numbered 15, after V lost 4 bases and J lost 4 bases. Germline CDR1 and CDR2: SGDLS and YYNGEE. The length of the CDR3 is 18 residues. This clonotype was obtained from an adult with an advanced solid tumor such as melanoma, head and neck, liver or kidney cancer. The chain links TRBV9 to TRBJ2-1; TRBD2 aligns across 9 bases. This material consisted of CD4+ or CD8+ T cells sorted from blood, taken in a trial of the OX40 agonist ivuxolimab. The CDR3 sequence: CASSPDWRGGLGYNEQFF. Here the CDR3 DNA reads TGTGCCAGCAGCCCAGACTGGCGGGGGGGCCTGGGTTACAATGAGCAGTTCTTC.